A single sample is the source of the 4 T cell receptor beta chains below, sequenced in a study of control samples from healthy donors and cancer patients. Assay: immunoSEQ multiplex PCR; the TCRdb copy retains only in-frame clones and omits some. The sample contains around 200,000 clones, 85% to 95% of which appear only once. Sequencing input: blood. These TCRs come from a man aged 18 to 29 in good health.

The V gene is TRBV18, the J gene TRBJ1-1; TRBD1 is a possible D gene (5 bases). The V gene's germline CDR1 is KGHSH and CDR2 LQKENI. Deletions cut 1 base from V and 4 bases from J, with 16 bases between. CDR3 length: 16 amino acids. The CDR3 spells CASSPRVWGSGTEAFF. The CDR3 bases are TGTGCCAGCTCACCACGGGTTTGGGGCAGTGGCACTGAAGCTTTCTTT.

About this clone itself: This CDR3 is also generated by other DNA sequences in the sample. The chain uses TRBV18 and TRBJ1-1; TRBD1 agrees at 11 bases. There are 14 residues in the CDR3. Per germline, CDR1 KGHSH and CDR2 LQKENI. V shed 2 bases and J 5 bases; nucleotides not matched to a gene: 1. The chain's CDR3 is CASSPGQGATEAFF. CDR3 nucleotide sequence: TGTGCCAGCTCACCAGGACAGGGGGCTACTGAAGCTTTCTTT.

V and J are TRBV3-1 (or the pseudogene TRBV3-2) and TRBJ1-1; D uncertain. The V end was cut by 0 bases, the J end by 1 base, with 6 bases between. Per the germline V gene, CDR1 is LGHDT and CDR2 is YNNKEL (reference sequence). The length of the CDR3 is 14 residues. The CDR3 bases are TGTGCCAGCAGCCAAGAGGGTTGGAACACTGAAGCTTTCTTT. Residues: CASSQEGWNTEAFF.

The rearrangement joins TRBV6-4 to TRBJ2-3; 11 nucleotides align to TRBD2. Germline CDR1 is MRHNA and CDR2 is SNTAGT. The CDR3 contains 17 residues. V dropped 10 bases and J dropped 0; count of bases not matched to a gene: 12. The DNA for the CDR3 is TGTGCCATTTCTAGCGGGGGGCTAACTCCTAGCACAGATACGCAGTATTTT. This gives the protein CAISSGGLTPSTDTQYF.